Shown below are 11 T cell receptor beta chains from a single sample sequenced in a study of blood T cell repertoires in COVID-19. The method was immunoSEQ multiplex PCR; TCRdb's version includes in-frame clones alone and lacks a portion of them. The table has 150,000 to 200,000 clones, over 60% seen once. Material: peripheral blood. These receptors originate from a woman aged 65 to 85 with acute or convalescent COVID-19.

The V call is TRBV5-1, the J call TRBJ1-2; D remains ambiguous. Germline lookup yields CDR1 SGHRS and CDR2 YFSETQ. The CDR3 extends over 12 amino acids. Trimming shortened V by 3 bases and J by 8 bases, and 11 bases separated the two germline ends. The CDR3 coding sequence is TGCGCCAGCAGCTCACGGGAGGGCGGCTACACCTTC. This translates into CASSSREGGYTF.

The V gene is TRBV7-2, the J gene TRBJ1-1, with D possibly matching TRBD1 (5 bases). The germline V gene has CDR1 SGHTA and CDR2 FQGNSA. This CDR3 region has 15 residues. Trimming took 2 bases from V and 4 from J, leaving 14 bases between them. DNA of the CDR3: TGTGCCAGCAGCTTAAGCCCCACAGGCCGCACTGAAGCTTTCTTT. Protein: CASSLSPTGRTEAFF.

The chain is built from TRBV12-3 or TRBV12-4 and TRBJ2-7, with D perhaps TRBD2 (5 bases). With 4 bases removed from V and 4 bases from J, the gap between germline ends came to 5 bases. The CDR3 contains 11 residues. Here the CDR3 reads CASSSGYEQYF. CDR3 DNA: TGTGCCAGCAGTTCGGGGTACGAGCAGTACTTC.

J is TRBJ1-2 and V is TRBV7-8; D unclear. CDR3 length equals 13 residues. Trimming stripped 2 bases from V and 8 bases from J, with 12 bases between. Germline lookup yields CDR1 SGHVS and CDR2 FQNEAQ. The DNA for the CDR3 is TGTGCCAGCAGCTTACCAGGACTTGGCGGCTACACCTTC. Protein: CASSLPGLGGYTF.

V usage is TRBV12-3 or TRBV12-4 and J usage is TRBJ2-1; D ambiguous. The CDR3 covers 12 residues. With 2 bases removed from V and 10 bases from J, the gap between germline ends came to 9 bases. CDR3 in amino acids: CASSLRPVEQFF. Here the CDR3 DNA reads TGTGCCAGCAGTTTACGCCCAGTCGAGCAGTTCTTC.

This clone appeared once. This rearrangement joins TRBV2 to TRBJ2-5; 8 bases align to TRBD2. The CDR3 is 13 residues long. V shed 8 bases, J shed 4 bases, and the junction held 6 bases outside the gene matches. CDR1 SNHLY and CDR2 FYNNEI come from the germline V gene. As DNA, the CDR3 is TGTGCCAGCGGATTAGCGGGACTAGAGACCCAGTACTTC. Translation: CASGLAGLETQYF.

DNA of the CDR3: TGCGCCAGCAGCGCAACAGGGGGCGGCTACGAGCAGTACTTC. Amino acids: CASSATGGGYEQYF. The V call is TRBV5-1, the J call TRBJ2-7; 9 bases fit TRBD1. The CDR3 consists of 14 residues. Germline V gene data show CDR1 as SGHRS and CDR2 as YFSETQ. The V and J ends lost 4 bases and 3 bases, in that order; junction bases with no gene match: 5.

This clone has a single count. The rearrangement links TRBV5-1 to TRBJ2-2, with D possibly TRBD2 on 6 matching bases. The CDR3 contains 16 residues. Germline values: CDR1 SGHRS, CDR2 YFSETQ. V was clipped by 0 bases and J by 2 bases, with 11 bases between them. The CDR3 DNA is TGCGCCAGCAGCTTGGACGGAGCGGGTAACACCGGGGAGCTGTTTTTT. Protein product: CASSLDGAGNTGELFF.

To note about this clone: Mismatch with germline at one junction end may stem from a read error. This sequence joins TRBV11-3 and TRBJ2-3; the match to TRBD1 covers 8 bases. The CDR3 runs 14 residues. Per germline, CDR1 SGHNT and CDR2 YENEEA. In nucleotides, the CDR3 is TGTGCCAGCAGCGTAGACAGGGGCGCAGATACGCAGTATTTT. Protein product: CASSVDRGADTQYF.

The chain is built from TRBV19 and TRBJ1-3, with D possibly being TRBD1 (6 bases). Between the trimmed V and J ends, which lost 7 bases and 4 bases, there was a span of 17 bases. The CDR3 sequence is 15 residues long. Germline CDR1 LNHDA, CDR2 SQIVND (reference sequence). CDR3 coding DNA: TGTGCCAGTAACGAACCAGGGGCAGTCGGAAACACCATATATTTT. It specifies CASNEPGAVGNTIYF.

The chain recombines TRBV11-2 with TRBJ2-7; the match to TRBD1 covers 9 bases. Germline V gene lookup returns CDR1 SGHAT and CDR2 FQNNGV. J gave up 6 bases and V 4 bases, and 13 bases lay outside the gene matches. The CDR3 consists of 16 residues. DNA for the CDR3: TGTGCCAGCAGCTCTTTATTTCGGGACAGGGCCGCCGAGCAGTACTTC. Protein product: CASSSLFRDRAAEQYF.